This TCR beta chain derives from a study of metastatic and nonmetastatic thyroid tumors. The CDR3 is 13 amino acids. Germline V gene lookup returns CDR1 DFQATT and CDR2 SNEGSKA (reference sequence). The V and J ends lost 3 bases and 1 base respectively, with 9 bases between them. All patients were treatment-naive before thyroid surgery. MiXCR re-clonotyped the PCR reads for TCRdb. The data contain approximately 7,000 clones, about 18% of them seen just once; the ten biggest clones take up roughly 24%. This receptor was identified in a male donor with papillary thyroid cancer or a benign thyroid nodule (not recorded which). Some clones in this sample may be carry-over from other donors' samples. V gene TRBV20-1 combines with J gene TRBJ1-2; D might be TRBD1 (5 bases). Sequences were obtained from adjacent normal tissue. The CDR3 region has the DNA TGCAGTGCTAGTTTAGGGGTTAACTATGGCTACACCTTC. Its translation is CSASLGVNYGYTF.